This TCR beta chain was sequenced in a study of control samples from healthy donors and cancer patients. The repertoire was sequenced with immunoSEQ multiplex PCR; TCRdb's copy has only in-frame clones and lacks some. The sample consists of tens of thousands of clones, roughly three quarters of them appearing once. Concerning this clone itself: Different DNA sequences within this sample yield the same CDR3.

With 1 base removed from V and 5 bases from J, the gap between germline ends came to 20 bases. CDR1 SEHNR and CDR2 FQNEAQ come from the germline V gene (reference sequence). This CDR3 has 17 residues. The TCR originated in a male donor with melanoma. J is TRBJ2-5 and V is TRBV7-9; the D gene is possibly TRBD2 (6 bases). The sample consisted of formalin-fixed, paraffin-embedded tissue. CDR3 region: CASSLGDGTKRVETQYF. The CDR3, as DNA: TGTGCCAGCAGCTTAGGAGATGGGACGAAGCGGGTGGAGACCCAGTACTTC.